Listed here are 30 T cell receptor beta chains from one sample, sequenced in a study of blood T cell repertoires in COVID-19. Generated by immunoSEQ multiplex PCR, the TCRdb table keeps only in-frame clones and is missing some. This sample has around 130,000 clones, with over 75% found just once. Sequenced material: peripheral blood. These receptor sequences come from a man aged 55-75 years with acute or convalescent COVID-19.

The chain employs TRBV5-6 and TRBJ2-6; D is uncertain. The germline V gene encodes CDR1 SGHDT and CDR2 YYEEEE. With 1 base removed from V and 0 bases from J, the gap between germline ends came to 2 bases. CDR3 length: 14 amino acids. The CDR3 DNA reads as TGTGCCAGCAGCTTGTACTCTGGGGCCAACGTCCTGACTTTC. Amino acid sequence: CASSLYSGANVLTF.

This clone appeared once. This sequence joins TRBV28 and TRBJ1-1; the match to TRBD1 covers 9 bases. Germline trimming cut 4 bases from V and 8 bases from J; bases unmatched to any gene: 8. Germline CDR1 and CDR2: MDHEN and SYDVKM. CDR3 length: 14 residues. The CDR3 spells CASSSTHRGREAFF. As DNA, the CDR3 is TGTGCCAGCAGTTCGACTCACAGGGGGCGCGAAGCTTTCTTT.

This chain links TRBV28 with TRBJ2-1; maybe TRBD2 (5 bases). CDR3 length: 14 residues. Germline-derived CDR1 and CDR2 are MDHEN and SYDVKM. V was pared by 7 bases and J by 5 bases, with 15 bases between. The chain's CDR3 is CASTLRVGHNEQFF. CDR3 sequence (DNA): TGTGCCAGCACCCTGAGGGTCGGCCACAATGAGCAGTTCTTC.

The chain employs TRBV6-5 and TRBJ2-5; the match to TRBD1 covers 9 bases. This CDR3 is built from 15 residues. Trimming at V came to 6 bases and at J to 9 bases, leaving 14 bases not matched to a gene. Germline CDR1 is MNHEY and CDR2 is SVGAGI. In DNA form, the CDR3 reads TGTGCCAGCAGCCGAACCGGGACAGGGATAGTGGCCCAGTACTTC. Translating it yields CASSRTGTGIVAQYF.

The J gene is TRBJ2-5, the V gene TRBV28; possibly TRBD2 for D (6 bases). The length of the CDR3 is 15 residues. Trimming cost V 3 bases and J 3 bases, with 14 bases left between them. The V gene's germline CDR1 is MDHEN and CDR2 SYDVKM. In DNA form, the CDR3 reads TGTGCCAGCAGTTTCCTAGCAGGAGGGAAAGAGACCCAGTACTTC. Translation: CASSFLAGGKETQYF.

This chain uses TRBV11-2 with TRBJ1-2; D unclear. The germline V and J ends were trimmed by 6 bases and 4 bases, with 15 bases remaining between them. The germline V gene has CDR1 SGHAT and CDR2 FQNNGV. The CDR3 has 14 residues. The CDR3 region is CASRRIRQPYGYTF. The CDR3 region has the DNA TGTGCCAGCAGACGAATCAGGCAGCCCTATGGCTACACCTTC.

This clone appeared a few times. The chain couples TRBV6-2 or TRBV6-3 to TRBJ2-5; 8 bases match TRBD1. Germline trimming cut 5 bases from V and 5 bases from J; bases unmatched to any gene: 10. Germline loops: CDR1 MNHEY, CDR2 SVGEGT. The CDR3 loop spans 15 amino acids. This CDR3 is CASSRMTGAGETQYF. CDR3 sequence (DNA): TGTGCCAGCAGTCGGATGACAGGGGCTGGGGAGACCCAGTACTTC.

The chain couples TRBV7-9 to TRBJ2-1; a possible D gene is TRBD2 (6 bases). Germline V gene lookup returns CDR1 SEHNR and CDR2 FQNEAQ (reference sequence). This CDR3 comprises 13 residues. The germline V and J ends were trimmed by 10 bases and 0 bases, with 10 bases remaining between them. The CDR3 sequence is CAIHGSSYNEQFF. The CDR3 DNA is TGTGCCATTCACGGGAGCTCCTACAATGAGCAGTTCTTC.

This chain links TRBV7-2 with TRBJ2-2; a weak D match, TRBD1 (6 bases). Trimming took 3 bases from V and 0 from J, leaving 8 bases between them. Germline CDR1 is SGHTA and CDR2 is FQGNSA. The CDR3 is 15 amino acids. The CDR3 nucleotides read TGTGCCAGCAGCTTTACAGGGCCGAACACCGGGGAGCTGTTTTTT. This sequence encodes CASSFTGPNTGELFF.

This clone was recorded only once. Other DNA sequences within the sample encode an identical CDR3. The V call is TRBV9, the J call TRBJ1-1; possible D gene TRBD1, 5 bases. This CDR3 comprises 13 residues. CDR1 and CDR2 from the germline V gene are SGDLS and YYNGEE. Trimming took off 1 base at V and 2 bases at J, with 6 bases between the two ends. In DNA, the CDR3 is TGTGCCAGCAGCGTACAGGGAAACACTGAAGCTTTCTTT. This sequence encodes CASSVQGNTEAFF. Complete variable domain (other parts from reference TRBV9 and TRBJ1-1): DSGVTQTPKHLITATGQRVTLRCSPRSGDLSVYWYQQSLDQGLQFLIQYYNGEERAKGNILERFSAQQFPDLHSELNLSSLELGDSALYFCASSVQGNTEAFFGQGTRLTVV.

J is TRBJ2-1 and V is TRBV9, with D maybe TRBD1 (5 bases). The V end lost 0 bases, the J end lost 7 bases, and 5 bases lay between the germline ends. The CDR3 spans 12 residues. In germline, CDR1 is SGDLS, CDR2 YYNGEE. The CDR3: CASSVAGNEQFF. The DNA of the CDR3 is TGTGCCAGCAGCGTAGCAGGGAATGAGCAGTTCTTC.

The CDR3 loop is CASSQGRRSYEQYF. For the CDR3, the DNA is TGTGCCAGCAGCCAGGGGAGACGGTCCTACGAGCAGTACTTC. The chain employs TRBV13 and TRBJ2-7; TRBD1 might be the D (6 bases). Germline loops: CDR1 PRHDT, CDR2 FYEKMQ (reference sequence). This CDR3 spans 14 amino acids. The V and J ends lost 5 bases and 1 base respectively, with 12 bases between them.

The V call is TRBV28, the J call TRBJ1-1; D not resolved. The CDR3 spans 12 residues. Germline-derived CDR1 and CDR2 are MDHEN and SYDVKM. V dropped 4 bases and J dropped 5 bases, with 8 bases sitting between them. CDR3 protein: CASSSPVTEAFF. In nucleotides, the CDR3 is TGTGCCAGCAGTTCCCCCGTGACTGAAGCTTTCTTT.

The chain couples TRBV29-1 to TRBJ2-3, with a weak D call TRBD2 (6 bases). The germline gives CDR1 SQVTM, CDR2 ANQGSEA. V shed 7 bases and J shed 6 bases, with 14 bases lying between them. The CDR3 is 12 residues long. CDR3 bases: TGCAGCGGCGGGGCCCAGGCGGATACGCAGTATTTT. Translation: CSGGAQADTQYF.

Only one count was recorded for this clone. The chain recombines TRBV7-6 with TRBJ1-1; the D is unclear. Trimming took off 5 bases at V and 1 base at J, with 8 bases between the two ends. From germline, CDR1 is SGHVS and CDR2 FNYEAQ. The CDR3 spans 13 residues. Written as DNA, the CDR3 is TGTGCCAGCAGCCCGTCGGGGAACACTGAAGCTTTCTTT. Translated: CASSPSGNTEAFF.

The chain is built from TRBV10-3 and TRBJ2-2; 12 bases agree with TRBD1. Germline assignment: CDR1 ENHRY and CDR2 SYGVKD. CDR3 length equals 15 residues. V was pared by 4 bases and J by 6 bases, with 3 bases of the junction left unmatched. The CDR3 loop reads CAISVGTGGPGELFF. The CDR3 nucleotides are TGTGCCATCAGTGTTGGGACAGGGGGCCCCGGGGAGCTGTTTTTT.

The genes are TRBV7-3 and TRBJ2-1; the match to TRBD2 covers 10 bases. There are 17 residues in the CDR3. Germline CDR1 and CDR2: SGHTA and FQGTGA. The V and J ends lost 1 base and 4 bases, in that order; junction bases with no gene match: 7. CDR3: CASSLIPSGSAYNEQFF. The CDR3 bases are TGTGCCAGCAGCTTAATTCCTAGCGGGAGCGCTTACAATGAGCAGTTCTTC.

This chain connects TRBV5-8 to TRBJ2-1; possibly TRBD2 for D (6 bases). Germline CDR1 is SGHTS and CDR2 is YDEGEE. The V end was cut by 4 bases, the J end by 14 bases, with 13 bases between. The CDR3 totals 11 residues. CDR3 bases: TGTGCCAGCAGCAGCCGGGAGTTAAAGTTCTTC. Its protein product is CASSSRELKFF.

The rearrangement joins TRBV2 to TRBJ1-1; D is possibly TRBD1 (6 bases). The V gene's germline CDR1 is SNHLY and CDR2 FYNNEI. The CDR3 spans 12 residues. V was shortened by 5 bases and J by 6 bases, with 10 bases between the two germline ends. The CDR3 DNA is TGTGCCAGCAGTCTCTACAGGGCTGAAGCTTTCTTT. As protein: CASSLYRAEAFF.

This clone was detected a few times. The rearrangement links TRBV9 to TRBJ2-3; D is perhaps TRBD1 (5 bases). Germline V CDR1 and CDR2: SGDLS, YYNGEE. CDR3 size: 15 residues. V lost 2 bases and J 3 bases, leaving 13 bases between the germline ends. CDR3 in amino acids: CASSVQGGKTDTQYF. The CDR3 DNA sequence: TGTGCCAGCAGCGTCCAGGGTGGGAAAACAGATACGCAGTATTTT.

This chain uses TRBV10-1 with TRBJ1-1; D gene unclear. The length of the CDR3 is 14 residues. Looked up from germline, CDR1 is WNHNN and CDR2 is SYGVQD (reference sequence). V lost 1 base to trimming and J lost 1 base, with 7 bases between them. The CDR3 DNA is TGCGCCAGCAGTGAGTTATCTTCGAACACTGAAGCTTTCTTT. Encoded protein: CASSELSSNTEAFF.

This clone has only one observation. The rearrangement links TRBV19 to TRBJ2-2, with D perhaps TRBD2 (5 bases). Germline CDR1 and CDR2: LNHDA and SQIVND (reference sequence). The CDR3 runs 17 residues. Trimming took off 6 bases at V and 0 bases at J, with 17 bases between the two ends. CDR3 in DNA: TGTGCCAGTAGCCCAAGAGGGCTCGGGGCGAACACCGGGGAGCTGTTTTTT. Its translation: CASSPRGLGANTGELFF.

The CDR3 sequence is CASSLARANEQFF. CDR3 coding DNA: TGCGCCAGCAGCTTGGCCAGGGCTAATGAGCAGTTCTTC. The rearrangement joins TRBV5-1 to TRBJ2-1; a possible D gene is TRBD1 (5 bases). There are 13 residues in the CDR3. Trimming left V 0 bases short and J 7 bases short, with 8 bases between. Germline CDR1 is SGHRS and CDR2 is YFSETQ.

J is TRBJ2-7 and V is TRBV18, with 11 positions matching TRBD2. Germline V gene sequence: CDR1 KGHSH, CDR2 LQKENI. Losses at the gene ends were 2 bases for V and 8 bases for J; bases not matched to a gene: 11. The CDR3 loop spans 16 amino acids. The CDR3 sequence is CASSPSSGRAVMQQYF. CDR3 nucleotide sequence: TGTGCCAGCTCACCAAGTAGCGGGAGGGCCGTTATGCAGCAGTACTTC.

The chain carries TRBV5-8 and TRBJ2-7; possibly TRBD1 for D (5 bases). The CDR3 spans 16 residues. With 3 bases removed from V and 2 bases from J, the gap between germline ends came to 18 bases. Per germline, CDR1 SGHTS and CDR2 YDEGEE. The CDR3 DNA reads TGTGCCAGCAGCTCAGACCCTGACAGCTACCCCTACGAGCAGTACTTC. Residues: CASSSDPDSYPYEQYF.

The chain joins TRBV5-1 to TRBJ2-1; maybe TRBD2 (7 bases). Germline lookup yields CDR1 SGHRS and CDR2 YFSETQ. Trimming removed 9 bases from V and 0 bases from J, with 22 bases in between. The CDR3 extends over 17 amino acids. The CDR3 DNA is TGCGCCACAACGGCGGGGGCCCACCTGAGCTCCTACAATGAGCAGTTCTTC. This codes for CATTAGAHLSSYNEQFF.

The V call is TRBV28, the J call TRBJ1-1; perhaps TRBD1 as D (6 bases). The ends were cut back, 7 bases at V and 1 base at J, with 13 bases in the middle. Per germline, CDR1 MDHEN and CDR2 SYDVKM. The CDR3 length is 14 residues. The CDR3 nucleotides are TGTGCCAGCACCCGGACAGTCCCGAACACTGAAGCTTTCTTT. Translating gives CASTRTVPNTEAFF.

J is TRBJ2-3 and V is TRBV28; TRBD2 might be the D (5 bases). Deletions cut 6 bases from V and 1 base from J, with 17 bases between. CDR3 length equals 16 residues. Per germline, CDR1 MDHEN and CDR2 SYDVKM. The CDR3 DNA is TGTGCCAGCAGCTCGGCCAGCGGAGAAGGCACAGATACGCAGTATTTT. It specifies CASSSASGEGTDTQYF. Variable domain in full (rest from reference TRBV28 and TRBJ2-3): DVKVTQSSRYLVKRTGEKVFLECVQDMDHENMFWYRQDPGLGLRLIYFSYDVKMKEKGDIPEGYSVSREKKERFSLILESASTNQTSMYLCASSSASGEGTDTQYFGPGTRLTVL.

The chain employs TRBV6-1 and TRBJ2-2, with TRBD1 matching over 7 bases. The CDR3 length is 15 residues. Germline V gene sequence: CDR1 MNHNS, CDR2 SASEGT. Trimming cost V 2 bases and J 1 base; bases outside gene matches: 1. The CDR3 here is CASSERGLNTGELFF. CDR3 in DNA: TGTGCCAGCAGTGAAAGGGGGCTGAACACCGGGGAGCTGTTTTTT.

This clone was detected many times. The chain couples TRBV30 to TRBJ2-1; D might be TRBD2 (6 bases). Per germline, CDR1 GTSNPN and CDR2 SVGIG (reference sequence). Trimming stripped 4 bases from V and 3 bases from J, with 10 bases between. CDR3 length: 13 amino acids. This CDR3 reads CAWTSGHYNEQFF. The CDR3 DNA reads TGTGCCTGGACCAGCGGGCACTACAATGAGCAGTTCTTC.